The 26 T cell receptor beta chains listed next were all sequenced from one sample in a study of T cell responses to AZD1222 COVID-19 vaccine. TCRdb keeps only in-frame clones here, not all; method: immunoSEQ multiplex PCR. Among about 92,000 clones listed, approximately 91% were seen once. Sequenced here: peripheral blood, sampled on day 0 of AZD1222 vaccination. The source is an adult in good health.

The rearrangement links TRBV18 to TRBJ1-5; 9 nucleotides line up with TRBD1. The CDR3 is made up of 15 amino acids. J gave up 7 bases and V 3 bases, and 7 bases lay outside the gene matches. Looked up from germline, CDR1 is KGHSH and CDR2 is LQKENI. Written as DNA, the CDR3 is TGTGCCAGCTCACCTCCGGGACAGGGTATGCAGCCCCAGCATTTT. This encodes CASSPPGQGMQPQHF. Combining the CDR3 with reference TRBV18 and TRBJ1-5 gives the whole variable domain NAGVMQNPRHLVRRRGQEARLRCSPMKGHSHVYWYRQLPEEGLKFMVYLQKENIIDESGMPKERFSAEFPKEGPSILRIQQVVRGDSAAYFCASSPPGQGMQPQHFGDGTRLSIL.

This clone came up once. V gene TRBV6-4 combines with J gene TRBJ2-7; D is ambiguous. Trimming took off 6 bases at V and 2 bases at J, with 23 bases between the two ends. The CDR3 covers 17 residues. Germline V gene lookup returns CDR1 MRHNA and CDR2 SNTAGT. The CDR3 spells CASRTRFNTEPTYEQYF. CDR3 sequence (DNA): TGTGCCAGCAGGACCCGATTTAATACCGAGCCGACCTACGAGCAGTACTTC.

This chain joins TRBV28 and TRBJ1-4; 7 bases line up with TRBD1. The CDR3 runs to 16 residues. Germline loops: CDR1 MDHEN, CDR2 SYDVKM. J lost 0 bases, V lost 4 bases, and 5 bases had no gene match. CDR3 nucleotide sequence: TGTGCCAGCAGTTCGACAGGGATTGCAACTAATGAAAAACTGTTTTTT. This sequence encodes CASSSTGIATNEKLFF. Together with reference TRBV28 and TRBJ1-4, the CDR3 gives the full variable domain: DVKVTQSSRYLVKRTGEKVFLECVQDMDHENMFWYRQDPGLGLRLIYFSYDVKMKEKGDIPEGYSVSREKKERFSLILESASTNQTSMYLCASSSTGIATNEKLFFGSGTQLSVL.

The chain links TRBV10-3 to TRBJ1-2; D call uncertain. CDR3 length: 12 amino acids. V was clipped by 2 bases and J by 7 bases, with 8 bases between them. Germline-derived CDR1 and CDR2 are ENHRY and SYGVKD. CDR3: CAISEGTGGYTF. CDR3 nucleotide sequence: TGTGCCATCAGTGAGGGAACGGGTGGCTACACCTTC.

This clone has more than one count but fewer than ten. This rearrangement joins TRBV27 to TRBJ1-6; 7 bases are shared with TRBD1. Germline V lookup: CDR1 MNHEY, CDR2 SMNVEV (reference sequence). The CDR3 runs 14 residues. V shed 5 bases, J shed 7 bases, and the junction held 5 bases outside the gene matches. CDR3 coding DNA: TGTGCCAGCAGTGACAGGGTATGGAATTCACCCCTCCACTTT. This codes for CASSDRVWNSPLHF.

The gene calls are TRBV7-3 and TRBJ2-1; 8 nucleotides agree with TRBD2. Germline values: CDR1 SGHTA, CDR2 FQGTGA. The CDR3 is 13 residues long. With 5 bases clipped from V and 6 bases from J, the junction kept 3 bases outside the gene matches. Here the CDR3 DNA reads TGTGCCAGCAGCCCGGGGACTAGCAATGAGCAGTTCTTC. It encodes CASSPGTSNEQFF.

The V call is TRBV6-5, the J call TRBJ1-1, with TRBD1 matching over 8 bases. This CDR3 has 13 amino acids. V was clipped by 7 bases and J by 4 bases; unmatched bases: 5. CDR1 and CDR2 (germline): MNHEY, SVGAGI. The CDR3 bases are TGTGCCAGCACCGCTACAGGGGGCACTGAAGCTTTCTTT. This codes for CASTATGGTEAFF.

The chain has TRBV28 and TRBJ1-2; D is ambiguous. Germline V lookup: CDR1 MDHEN, CDR2 SYDVKM. Trimming shortened V by 2 bases and J by 6 bases, and 7 bases separated the two germline ends. CDR3 size: 12 residues. This CDR3 reads CASSLASDGYTF. The CDR3 nucleotides are TGTGCCAGCAGTTTAGCCAGCGATGGCTACACCTTC.

This clone has just one count. This chain uses TRBV6-6 with TRBJ1-3, with a tentative D call TRBD1 (5 bases). In germline, CDR1 is MNHNY, CDR2 SVGAGI (reference sequence). V lost 7 bases to trimming and J lost 2 bases, with 15 bases between them. The CDR3 covers 15 residues. CDR3 amino acids: CASKLNRMAGNTIYF. The CDR3 DNA reads TGTGCCAGCAAATTAAACAGGATGGCTGGAAACACCATATATTTT.

Only a few counts were recorded for this clone. This likely reflects a read error, since a far larger clone is one base away. Other DNA sequences in this sample translate to the same CDR3. The chain joins TRBV9 to TRBJ1-1; 8 nucleotides match TRBD1. With V trimmed by 3 bases and J by 0 bases, 13 bases remained unmatched. The CDR3 consists of 18 residues. From germline, CDR1 is SGDLS and CDR2 YYNGEE. The CDR3 protein is CASSGGGAGGPMNTEAFF. The CDR3, as DNA: TGTGCCAGCAGCGGAGGGGGGGCAGGGGGCCCGATGAACACTGAAGCTTTCTTT.

V gene TRBV2 combines with J gene TRBJ1-2; D remains unclear. This CDR3 contains 12 residues. V was trimmed by 3 bases and J by 8 bases, leaving 10 bases between them. The germline CDR1 and CDR2 sequences are SNHLY and FYNNEI. The CDR3 reads CASSELGGGYTF. For the CDR3, the DNA is TGTGCCAGCAGTGAGTTGGGTGGGGGCTACACCTTC.

The chain has TRBV29-1 and TRBJ1-2; 10 positions match TRBD1. The V and J ends lost 4 bases and 6 bases, in that order; junction bases with no gene match: 2. The CDR3 sequence is 12 residues long. Germline values: CDR1 SQVTM, CDR2 ANQGSEA. In DNA, the CDR3 is TGCAGCGTTGGACAGGGGGCCAATGGCTACACCTTC. Encoded protein: CSVGQGANGYTF. Full variable domain (missing parts from reference TRBV29-1 and TRBJ1-2): SAVISQKPSRDICQRGTSLTIQCQVDSQVTMMFWYRQQPGQSLTLIATANQGSEATYESGFVIDKFPISRPNLTFSTLTVSNMSPEDSSIYLCSVGQGANGYTFGSGTRLTVV.

The V call is TRBV28, the J call TRBJ1-3, with a possible D match to TRBD1 (5 bases). V was pared by 5 bases and J by 0 bases, with 8 bases between. The CDR3 consists of 14 residues. The germline V gene has CDR1 MDHEN and CDR2 SYDVKM. This CDR3 reads CASSGANSGNTIYF. The DNA for the CDR3 is TGTGCCAGCAGTGGGGCGAACTCTGGAAACACCATATATTTT.

The gene calls are TRBV7-9 and TRBJ2-3, with 7 bases identical to TRBD2. Germline-derived CDR1 and CDR2 are SEHNR and FQNEAQ (reference sequence). This CDR3 has 17 residues. Trimming cost V 5 bases and J 0 bases; bases outside gene matches: 11. CDR3 DNA sequence: TGTGCCAGCAGCCTTCGGCGAGGCGGGAGTAGCACAGATACGCAGTATTTT. Residues: CASSLRRGGSSTDTQYF.

The chain combines TRBV10-2 with TRBJ2-1; 7 bases agree with TRBD2. CDR1 and CDR2 (germline): WSHSY, SAAADI. Trimming took 3 bases from V and 4 from J; bases not matched to a gene: 12. The CDR3 loop spans 17 amino acids. The chain's CDR3 is CASSDLLRVGRYNEQFF. The CDR3 DNA is TGCGCCAGCAGTGATCTTTTACGGGTCGGGAGGTACAATGAGCAGTTCTTC.

This sequence joins TRBV7-9 and TRBJ2-3, with D unclear. Germline assignment: CDR1 SEHNR and CDR2 FQNEAQ (reference sequence). The ends were cut back, 1 base at V and 1 base at J, with 12 bases in the middle. There are 16 residues in the CDR3. The CDR3 reads CASSLVLLAGTDTQYF. In nucleotides, the CDR3 is TGTGCCAGCAGCTTAGTCCTCCTGGCTGGCACAGATACGCAGTATTTT.

The chain employs TRBV19 and TRBJ1-2, with a tentative D call TRBD1 (6 bases). The ends were cut back, 5 bases at V and 6 bases at J, with 19 bases in the middle. This CDR3 has 15 amino acids. Germline lookup yields CDR1 LNHDA and CDR2 SQIVND (reference sequence). CDR3: CASSAWSWQGNGYTF. In DNA form, the CDR3 reads TGTGCCAGTAGTGCCTGGAGTTGGCAGGGGAATGGCTACACCTTC.

The J gene is TRBJ2-3, the V gene TRBV18; tentatively, D is TRBD1 or TRBD2 (6 bases each). V was shortened by 5 bases and J by 4 bases, with 10 bases between the two germline ends. Germline V lookup: CDR1 KGHSH, CDR2 LQKENI. The CDR3 length is 13 residues. DNA of the CDR3: TGTGCCAGCTCATCCGGGGGCCCAGATACGCAGTATTTT. It specifies CASSSGGPDTQYF.

The chain links TRBV11-2 to TRBJ1-2, with 8 positions matching TRBD1. Germline assignment: CDR1 SGHAT and CDR2 FQNNGV. J gave up 3 bases and V 5 bases, and 14 bases lay outside the gene matches. The CDR3 contains 17 residues. The CDR3 loop is CASSRPDRGLGDYGYTF. CDR3 in DNA: TGTGCCAGCAGCAGACCCGACAGGGGCCTTGGGGACTATGGCTACACCTTC.

The chain employs TRBV6-5 and TRBJ1-4, with 7 bases that match TRBD1. CDR3 length: 13 residues. Unmatched junction bases numbered 1, after V lost 5 bases and J lost 4 bases. Germline values: CDR1 MNHEY, CDR2 SVGAGI. The CDR3 loop reads CASSRDSNEKLFF. CDR3 nucleotides: TGTGCCAGCAGTCGGGACAGTAATGAAAAACTGTTTTTT.

V usage is TRBV27 and J usage is TRBJ1-2, with 8 bases fitting TRBD1. There are 16 residues in the CDR3. CDR1 and CDR2 (germline): MNHEY, SMNVEV (reference sequence). Unmatched junction bases numbered 9, after V lost 3 bases and J lost 3 bases. Here the CDR3 reads CASSFLGQGRDYGYTF. The CDR3 nucleotides read TGTGCCAGCAGTTTTTTAGGACAGGGCCGAGACTATGGCTACACCTTC.

The chain couples TRBV18 to TRBJ1-2, with 10 bases matching TRBD1. Germline trimming cut 3 bases from V and 4 bases from J; bases unmatched to any gene: 2. The CDR3 extends over 14 amino acids. Germline V lookup: CDR1 KGHSH, CDR2 LQKENI. CDR3 bases: TGTGCCAGCTCACCGGACAGGGGGGGCTATGGCTACACCTTC. Its translation: CASSPDRGGYGYTF. Drawing the rest from reference TRBV18 and TRBJ1-2, the complete variable domain is NAGVMQNPRHLVRRRGQEARLRCSPMKGHSHVYWYRQLPEEGLKFMVYLQKENIIDESGMPKERFSAEFPKEGPSILRIQQVVRGDSAAYFCASSPDRGGYGYTFGSGTRLTVV.

This chain joins TRBV3-1 (or the pseudogene TRBV3-2) and TRBJ2-2; 10 bases line up with TRBD2. CDR3 length: 14 residues. With 4 bases clipped from V and 6 bases from J, the junction kept 2 bases outside the gene matches. Germline values: CDR1 LGHDT, CDR2 YNNKEL (reference sequence). In DNA, the CDR3 is TGTGCCAGCAGCCCGGGACTAGCGCCCGGGGAGCTGTTTTTT. The encoded protein is CASSPGLAPGELFF.

The V gene is TRBV2, the J gene TRBJ2-7, with D perhaps TRBD2 (5 bases). V shed 6 bases and J shed 2 bases, with 8 bases lying between them. Germline CDR1 and CDR2: SNHLY and FYNNEI. The CDR3 length is 12 residues. CDR3 in DNA: TGTGCCAGCAGCCGGGGAACCTACGAGCAGTACTTC. Residues: CASSRGTYEQYF.

This clone was counted a single time. The chain carries TRBV6-5 and TRBJ1-6, with no clear D. V was pared by 0 bases and J by 4 bases, with 1 base between. This CDR3 comprises 13 residues. Germline-derived CDR1 and CDR2 are MNHEY and SVGAGI. CDR3 region: CASSYSYNSPLHF. The DNA of the CDR3 is TGTGCCAGCAGTTACTCTTATAATTCACCCCTCCACTTT.

This clone is a singleton in its sample. This chain links TRBV14 with TRBJ2-7; TRBD1 aligns across 9 bases. Trimming at V came to 5 bases and at J to 4 bases, leaving 6 bases not matched to a gene. Per the germline V gene, CDR1 is SGHDN and CDR2 is FVKESK. CDR3 size: 14 residues. Written as DNA, the CDR3 is TGTGCCAGCAGCGCCAAACAGGGGGCGTACGAGCAGTACTTC. This codes for CASSAKQGAYEQYF.